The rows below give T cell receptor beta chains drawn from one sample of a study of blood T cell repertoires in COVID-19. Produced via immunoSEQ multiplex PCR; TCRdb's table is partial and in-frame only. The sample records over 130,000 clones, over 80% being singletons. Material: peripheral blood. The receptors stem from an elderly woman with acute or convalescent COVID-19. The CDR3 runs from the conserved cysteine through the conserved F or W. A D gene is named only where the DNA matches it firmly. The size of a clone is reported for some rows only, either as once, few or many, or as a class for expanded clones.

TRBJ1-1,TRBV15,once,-,TGTGCCATCCCATCCCCCACAGGGACCTCGAACACTGAAGCTTTCTTT,CAIPSPTGTSNTEAFF
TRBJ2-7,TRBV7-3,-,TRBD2,TGTGCCAGCAGCCTTTTTGCGGGGAGGGTATCCGAGCAGTACTTC,CASSLFAGRVSEQYF
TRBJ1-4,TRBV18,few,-,TGTGCCAGCTCACCGGCGCAGGTGACAAAACTGTTTTTT,CASSPAQVTKLFF
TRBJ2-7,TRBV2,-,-,TGTGCCAGCAGTGCTGGAGTTAGCTCCTACGAGCAGTACTTC,CASSAGVSSYEQYF
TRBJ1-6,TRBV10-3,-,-,TGTGCCATCAGGGCCGGGGACTTCAATTCACCCCTCCACTTT,CAIRAGDFNSPLHF
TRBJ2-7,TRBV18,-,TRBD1,TGTGCCAGCTCACCTACAGGGGACCCCTACGAGCAGTACTTC,CASSPTGDPYEQYF
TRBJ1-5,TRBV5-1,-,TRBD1,TGCGCCAGCAGCTTGGTGGGGACAGTCCGTCTCAATAGCAATCAGCCCCAGCATTTT,CASSLVGTVRLNSNQPQHF
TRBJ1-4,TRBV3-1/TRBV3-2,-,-,TGTGCCAGCAGCCAAGAGCGGGGGACTGCAACTAATGAAAAACTGTTTTTT,CASSQERGTATNEKLFF
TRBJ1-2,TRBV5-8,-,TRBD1,TGTGCCAGCAGTAAAGACAGGGGGACACTTAGTGGCTACACCTTC,CASSKDRGTLSGYTF
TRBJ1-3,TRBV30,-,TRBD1,TGTGCCTGCGAGATAGACAGGGCTGGAAACACCATATATTTT,CACEIDRAGNTIYF
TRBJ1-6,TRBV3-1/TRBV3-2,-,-,TGTGCCAGCAACCGGGCCCCGGAGGATTCACCCCTCCACTTT,CASNRAPEDSPLHF
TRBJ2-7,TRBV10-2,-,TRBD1,TGCGCCAGCATCAAGGGACAGATATCCTACGAGCAGTACTTC,CASIKGQISYEQYF
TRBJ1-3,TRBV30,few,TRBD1,TGTGCCTGGAGTGTAGGGACAGGAGCTTCTGGAAACACCATATATTTT,CAWSVGTGASGNTIYF
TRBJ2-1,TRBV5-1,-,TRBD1,TGCGCCAGCAGCTTCTCTCCCGGGACAGGAGCTAACAATGAGCAGTTCTTC,CASSFSPGTGANNEQFF
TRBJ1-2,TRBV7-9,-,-,TGTGCCAGCAGCTTAGACATTAACTATGGCTACACCTTC,CASSLDINYGYTF
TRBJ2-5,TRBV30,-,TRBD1,TGTGCCTGGAGTACAGGGGTTGAGACCCAGTACTTC,CAWSTGVETQYF
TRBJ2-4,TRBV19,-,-,TGTGCCAGTAACTCGCCGGGGTCCAAAAACATTCAGTACTTC,CASNSPGSKNIQYF
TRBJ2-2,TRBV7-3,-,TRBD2,TGTGCCAGCAGCTTAGCACTAGCGGGGGTGTCCGGGGAGCTGTTTTTT,CASSLALAGVSGELFF
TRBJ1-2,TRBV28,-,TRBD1,TGTGCCAGCAGTTACGGACAGGGGGCGCGTGGCTACACCTTC,CASSYGQGARGYTF
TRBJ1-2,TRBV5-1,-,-,TGCGCCAGCAGCTCGGAAGGAGGGGACTATGGCTACACCTTC,CASSSEGGDYGYTF
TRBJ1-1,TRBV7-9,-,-,TGTGCCAGCAGCTTAAGCCCGGTGGGGGGTAACACTGAAGCTTTCTTT,CASSLSPVGGNTEAFF
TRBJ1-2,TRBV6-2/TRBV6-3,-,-,TGTGCCAGCAGTTGGACAGCCGCCCATGGCTACACCTTC,CASSWTAAHGYTF